Reported below is one T cell receptor beta chain. Its matching antigen is unknown. The record originates from a study of cytomegalovirus exposure and HLA in healthy donors. Study-wide points: Further analysis was carried out later, and it showed several of the most significant clusters appearing linked to common viral pathogens. Accurate prediction of most subjects' HLA-A and HLA-B alleles from TCR beta sequences was reported.

The V gene's germline CDR1 is SGHTA and CDR2 FQGNSA. The CDR3 extends over 13 amino acids. The germline V and J ends were trimmed by 1 base and 7 bases, with 10 bases remaining between them. PCR involved 60 Vbeta and 13 Jbeta primers. The assay was immunoSEQ multiplex PCR, and TCRdb's table has in-frame clones only and misses some. The sample records some 150,000 clones, about 80% being singletons. This TCR was sampled from a man aged 25 to 45 in good health and CMV-seropositive. The chain links TRBV7-2 to TRBJ1-1; D might be TRBD1 (6 bases). What was sequenced was PBMCs. The CDR3 loop is CASSLDPGDEAFF. Written as DNA, the CDR3 is TGTGCCAGCAGCTTAGACCCAGGGGATGAAGCTTTCTTT.